This is a list of T cell receptor beta chains from one sample in a study of human T cells and chemical hapten exposure. Via MiXCR, TCRdb re-called the RACE reads, giving one row per CDR3 protein. Counted here are tens of thousands of distinct CDR3 sequences, roughly 11% occurring once; the ten biggest clones make up more than 2%. The sequenced sample was whole blood, obtained in connection with sensitization to the hapten diphenylcyclopropenone (DPC). Receptors were obtained from a man aged 35 to 55 with alopecia areata. Some clones in this sample may be carry-over from other donors' samples. The CDR3 runs from the conserved cysteine through the conserved F or W. D genes are given only for firm matches. Rows may omit the clone size; those that give it use once, few, many or a size class.

CDR3 length: 17; clone size: few; J gene: TRBJ2-3; V gene: TRBV5-1; D gene: -; CDR3 DNA: TGCGCCAGCAGCTTGGCGGGTCATCGTTTCGGCACAGATACGCAGTATTTT; CDR3 protein: CASSLAGHRFGTDTQYF
CDR3 length: 15; clone size: many; J gene: TRBJ2-3; V gene: TRBV2; D gene: TRBD2; CDR3 DNA: TGTGCCAGCCCAACCGGGACTAGCGGAGCAGATACGCAGTATTTT; CDR3 protein: CASPTGTSGADTQYF
CDR3 length: 14; clone size: -; J gene: TRBJ2-3; V gene: TRBV19; D gene: -; CDR3 DNA: TGTGCCAGTAGTGCCGTAACTAGCACAGATACGCAGTATTTT; CDR3 protein: CASSAVTSTDTQYF
CDR3 length: 13; clone size: many; J gene: TRBJ2-3; V gene: TRBV29-1; D gene: TRBD2; CDR3 DNA: TGCAGCGGGACTAGCGGGAGCTGGAATACGCAGTATTTT; CDR3 protein: CSGTSGSWNTQYF
CDR3 length: 14; clone size: many; J gene: TRBJ2-7; V gene: TRBV5-1; D gene: TRBD1; CDR3 DNA: TGCGCCAGCAGCGACAGGGACAGCCACTACGAGCAGTACTTC; CDR3 protein: CASSDRDSHYEQYF
CDR3 length: 13; clone size: few; J gene: TRBJ1-6; V gene: TRBV11-1; D gene: -; CDR3 DNA: TGTGCCAGCAGCCAGAACCTTAATTCACCCCTCCACTTT; CDR3 protein: CASSQNLNSPLHF
CDR3 length: 15; clone size: -; J gene: TRBJ2-3; V gene: TRBV7-3; D gene: TRBD2; CDR3 DNA: TGTGCCAGCAGCTCCCGACTAGCGGGAGCAGATACGCAGTATTTT; CDR3 protein: CASSSRLAGADTQYF
CDR3 length: 16; clone size: few; J gene: TRBJ2-1; V gene: TRBV27; D gene: TRBD2; CDR3 DNA: TGTGCCACCTCGCCGCTCCTAGCGGGAGGGCCCGGTGAGCAGTTCTTC; CDR3 protein: CATSPLLAGGPGEQFF
CDR3 length: 18; clone size: -; J gene: TRBJ1-2; V gene: TRBV19; D gene: TRBD1; CDR3 DNA: TGTGCCAGTACCCTTCTGTCGACCGGGACAGGGGGCCACTATGGCTACACCTTC; CDR3 protein: CASTLLSTGTGGHYGYTF
CDR3 length: 11; clone size: few; J gene: TRBJ2-5; V gene: TRBV18; D gene: -; CDR3 DNA: TGTGCCAGCTGGGATAAAGAGACCCAGTACTTC; CDR3 protein: CASWDKETQYF
CDR3 length: 12; clone size: few; J gene: TRBJ2-4; V gene: TRBV7-2; D gene: -; CDR3 DNA: TGTGCCAGCAGCTTACTAGAAAACATTCAGTACTTC; CDR3 protein: CASSLLENIQYF
CDR3 length: 14; clone size: few; J gene: TRBJ2-7; V gene: TRBV5-8; D gene: -; CDR3 DNA: TGTGCCAGCAGCTACTCAGAGGCCTCCTACGAGCAGTACTTC; CDR3 protein: CASSYSEASYEQYF
CDR3 length: 14; clone size: few; J gene: TRBJ2-7; V gene: TRBV5-1; D gene: TRBD1; CDR3 DNA: TGCGCCAGCAGCACCGGACAGGGTACCGACGAGCAGTACTTC; CDR3 protein: CASSTGQGTDEQYF
CDR3 length: 15; clone size: few; J gene: TRBJ2-7; V gene: TRBV28; D gene: TRBD2; CDR3 DNA: TGTGCCAGCAGTTTACTAGCGGGAGGGCCCCACGAGCAGTACTTC; CDR3 protein: CASSLLAGGPHEQYF
CDR3 length: 15; clone size: -; J gene: TRBJ2-1; V gene: TRBV12-3/TRBV12-4; D gene: -; CDR3 DNA: TGTGCCAGCAGTATACGCAGAGCTGCCTACAATGAGCAGTTCTTC; CDR3 protein: CASSIRRAAYNEQFF
CDR3 length: 15; clone size: few; J gene: TRBJ2-3; V gene: TRBV20-1; D gene: -; CDR3 DNA: TGCAGTGCTAGAGATCTTACGGGAGCCACAGATACGCAGTATTTT; CDR3 protein: CSARDLTGATDTQYF
CDR3 length: 12; clone size: -; J gene: TRBJ2-3; V gene: TRBV29-1; D gene: -; CDR3 DNA: TGCAGCGTTGATCGGGGCACAGATACGCAGTATTTT; CDR3 protein: CSVDRGTDTQYF
CDR3 length: 14; clone size: -; J gene: TRBJ2-1; V gene: TRBV12-3/TRBV12-4; D gene: -; CDR3 DNA: TGTGCCAGCAGACCGAACAGGGTCGACGGTGAGCAGTTCTTC; CDR3 protein: CASRPNRVDGEQFF
CDR3 length: 15; clone size: many; J gene: TRBJ1-6; V gene: TRBV28; D gene: -; CDR3 DNA: TGTGCCAGCAAAATCAAGACAGGCTTTGGTTCACCCCTCCACTTT; CDR3 protein: CASKIKTGFGSPLHF
CDR3 length: 14; clone size: many; J gene: TRBJ1-2; V gene: TRBV5-1; D gene: -; CDR3 DNA: TGCGCCAGCAGCCTTTCTGGGGGTGACTATGGCTACACCTTC; CDR3 protein: CASSLSGGDYGYTF
CDR3 length: 20; clone size: -; J gene: TRBJ2-7; V gene: TRBV10-3; D gene: TRBD2; CDR3 DNA: TGTGCCATCAGTGATCGGGAGCTAGCGGGAGGGGCGTTACGGACCTACGAGCAGTACTTC; CDR3 protein: CAISDRELAGGALRTYEQYF
CDR3 length: 13; clone size: few; J gene: TRBJ2-1; V gene: TRBV6-6; D gene: -; CDR3 DNA: TGTGCCAGCAGTTACTCCTCAGCGCGGGAGCAGTTCTTC; CDR3 protein: CASSYSSAREQFF
CDR3 length: 13; clone size: -; J gene: TRBJ2-5; V gene: TRBV29-1; D gene: TRBD2; CDR3 DNA: TGCAGCGTTGGGGCTAGCGGGATAGAGACCCAGTACTTC; CDR3 protein: CSVGASGIETQYF
CDR3 length: 14; clone size: many; J gene: TRBJ1-1; V gene: TRBV6-2/TRBV6-3; D gene: TRBD1; CDR3 DNA: TGTGCCAGCAGTTACCCAGGACAGGGCACTGAAGCTTTCTTT; CDR3 protein: CASSYPGQGTEAFF
CDR3 length: 15; clone size: few; J gene: TRBJ2-1; V gene: TRBV2; D gene: TRBD2; CDR3 DNA: TGTGCCAGCAGTGCTACGGGGGGGGACCTCGATGAGCAGTTCTTC; CDR3 protein: CASSATGGDLDEQFF
CDR3 length: 17; clone size: -; J gene: TRBJ2-3; V gene: TRBV6-5; D gene: -; CDR3 DNA: TGTGCCAGCAGTTACTTGGGCAGCGGAGTGAGCACAGATACGCAGTATTTT; CDR3 protein: CASSYLGSGVSTDTQYF
CDR3 length: 15; clone size: -; J gene: TRBJ2-2; V gene: TRBV19; D gene: -; CDR3 DNA: TGTGCCAGTAGTCCACTAGATGGGTACACCGGGGAGCTGTTTTTT; CDR3 protein: CASSPLDGYTGELFF
CDR3 length: 18; clone size: -; J gene: TRBJ2-3; V gene: TRBV27; D gene: -; CDR3 DNA: TGTGCCAGCAGTACCAATTCCGTAGGCGGGACTAGCACAGATACGCAGTATTTT; CDR3 protein: CASSTNSVGGTSTDTQYF
CDR3 length: 14; clone size: -; J gene: TRBJ1-1; V gene: TRBV7-6; D gene: -; CDR3 DNA: TGTGCCAGCAGCTTGGTCAGCTTGAACACTGAAGCTTTCTTT; CDR3 protein: CASSLVSLNTEAFF
CDR3 length: 12; clone size: -; J gene: TRBJ2-5; V gene: TRBV29-1; D gene: -; CDR3 DNA: TGCAGCATCCGGACTAACGCGGAGACCCAGTACTTC; CDR3 protein: CSIRTNAETQYF
CDR3 length: 15; clone size: many; J gene: TRBJ2-1; V gene: TRBV12-3/TRBV12-4; D gene: -; CDR3 DNA: TGTGCCAGCAGTTTTTCGAGCGCGTCCTACAATGAGCAGTTCTTC; CDR3 protein: CASSFSSASYNEQFF
CDR3 length: 11; clone size: -; J gene: TRBJ2-3; V gene: TRBV27; D gene: -; CDR3 DNA: TGTGCCAGCAGTTGGGGCGGGACGCAGTATTTT; CDR3 protein: CASSWGGTQYF
CDR3 length: 15; clone size: few; J gene: TRBJ1-1; V gene: TRBV7-9; D gene: TRBD1; CDR3 DNA: TGTGCCAGCAGCGAAGGGACAGGGATGAACACTGAAGCTTTCTTT; CDR3 protein: CASSEGTGMNTEAFF
CDR3 length: 17; clone size: few; J gene: TRBJ2-2; V gene: TRBV7-9; D gene: TRBD2; CDR3 DNA: TGTGCCAGCAGCTTAGCGCTAACTAGCGGGAAGCCCGGGGAGCTGTTTTTT; CDR3 protein: CASSLALTSGKPGELFF
CDR3 length: 16; clone size: -; J gene: TRBJ2-1; V gene: TRBV7-9; D gene: -; CDR3 DNA: TGTGCCAGCAGCTTGTCCGGATCAAGCTCCTACAATGAGCAGTTCTTC; CDR3 protein: CASSLSGSSSYNEQFF
CDR3 length: 13; clone size: -; J gene: TRBJ2-3; V gene: TRBV21-1; D gene: -; CDR3 DNA: TGTGCCAGCAGAGTGAGGGGCACAGATACGCAGTATTTT; CDR3 protein: CASRVRGTDTQYF
CDR3 length: 12; clone size: -; J gene: TRBJ2-2; V gene: TRBV29-1; D gene: TRBD2; CDR3 DNA: TGCAGCGCTGGGACTAGCGGCGGGGAGCTGTTTTTT; CDR3 protein: CSAGTSGGELFF
CDR3 length: 16; clone size: many; J gene: TRBJ1-3; V gene: TRBV7-2; D gene: -; CDR3 DNA: TGTGCCAGCAGCTTAATCGGCAGGGAGAGGGGAAACACCATATATTTT; CDR3 protein: CASSLIGRERGNTIYF
CDR3 length: 13; clone size: few; J gene: TRBJ1-4; V gene: TRBV29-1; D gene: TRBD1; CDR3 DNA: TGCAGCGTTGAATGGACAGGGTCTGAAAAACTGTTTTTT; CDR3 protein: CSVEWTGSEKLFF
CDR3 length: 11; clone size: -; J gene: TRBJ2-3; V gene: TRBV20-1; D gene: -; CDR3 DNA: TGCAGTGCTGGACGCGGAAATACGCAGTATTTT; CDR3 protein: CSAGRGNTQYF
CDR3 length: 15; clone size: -; J gene: TRBJ1-1; V gene: TRBV5-1; D gene: TRBD1; CDR3 DNA: TGCGCCAGCAGCTCTATAGCGACAGGGGGCACTGAAGCTTTCTTT; CDR3 protein: CASSSIATGGTEAFF
CDR3 length: 14; clone size: few; J gene: TRBJ1-5; V gene: TRBV6-2/TRBV6-3; D gene: -; CDR3 DNA: TGTGCCAGCAGGTCGGTCGGGGCGGGGCAGCCCCAGCATTTT; CDR3 protein: CASRSVGAGQPQHF
CDR3 length: 14; clone size: -; J gene: TRBJ2-7; V gene: TRBV28; D gene: -; CDR3 DNA: TGTGCCAGCAGTCGTATTGAGAGCTCCTACGAGCAGTACTTC; CDR3 protein: CASSRIESSYEQYF
CDR3 length: 17; clone size: few; J gene: TRBJ2-2; V gene: TRBV3-1; D gene: TRBD2; CDR3 DNA: TGTGCCAGCAGCCAAGAAAGGAGCGGGAGAGACGCCGGGGAGCTGTTTTTT; CDR3 protein: CASSQERSGRDAGELFF
CDR3 length: 15; clone size: -; J gene: TRBJ1-5; V gene: TRBV29-1; D gene: TRBD1; CDR3 DNA: TGCAGCGTTTCAGCAGGGGGTCAGGGCAATCAGCCCCAGCATTTT; CDR3 protein: CSVSAGGQGNQPQHF
CDR3 length: 12; clone size: -; J gene: TRBJ1-2; V gene: TRBV29-1; D gene: -; CDR3 DNA: TGCACCACCAGGGCAGGGGACTATGGCTACACCTTC; CDR3 protein: CTTRAGDYGYTF
CDR3 length: 15; clone size: -; J gene: TRBJ2-1; V gene: TRBV20-1; D gene: -; CDR3 DNA: TGCAGTGCTAGAAGTCCTCTGGGGCGAGACGATGAGCAGTTCTTC; CDR3 protein: CSARSPLGRDDEQFF
CDR3 length: 12; clone size: few; J gene: TRBJ2-7; V gene: TRBV5-1; D gene: -; CDR3 DNA: TGCGCCAGCAGCTTGGCTGGTAGCGAGCAGTACTTC; CDR3 protein: CASSLAGSEQYF
CDR3 length: 13; clone size: many; J gene: TRBJ2-4; V gene: TRBV6-5; D gene: -; CDR3 DNA: TGTGCCACCTCAGGGGGGGGCGAAAACATTCAGTACTTC; CDR3 protein: CATSGGGENIQYF
CDR3 length: 12; clone size: -; J gene: TRBJ1-1; V gene: TRBV3-1; D gene: -; CDR3 DNA: TGTGCCAGCAGCTACCTACGGTCTGAAGCTTTCTTT; CDR3 protein: CASSYLRSEAFF
CDR3 length: 15; clone size: few; J gene: TRBJ1-1; V gene: TRBV19; D gene: -; CDR3 DNA: TGTGCCAGTAGTAGGAATATCCCAGGGTTCCCTGAAGCTTTCTTT; CDR3 protein: CASSRNIPGFPEAFF
CDR3 length: 18; clone size: few; J gene: TRBJ2-7; V gene: TRBV5-1; D gene: -; CDR3 DNA: TGCGCCAGCAGCTTGGCCGGAGAAGCGGGCCCGAAATCTTACGAGCAGTACTTC; CDR3 protein: CASSLAGEAGPKSYEQYF
CDR3 length: 16; clone size: few; J gene: TRBJ2-5; V gene: TRBV15; D gene: -; CDR3 DNA: TGTGCCACCAGCAGAGATGGGGGACTGAGAAATCCGACCCAGTACTTC; CDR3 protein: CATSRDGGLRNPTQYF
CDR3 length: 14; clone size: few; J gene: TRBJ2-1; V gene: TRBV2; D gene: -; CDR3 DNA: TGTGCCAGCAGTGAGGGGGACTCATACAATGAGCAGTTCTTC; CDR3 protein: CASSEGDSYNEQFF
CDR3 length: 16; clone size: many; J gene: TRBJ1-3; V gene: TRBV4-3; D gene: -; CDR3 DNA: TGCGCCAGCAGCCAAGATCTGTACTACTCTGGAAACACCATATATTTT; CDR3 protein: CASSQDLYYSGNTIYF